The present entry profiles one T cell receptor (beta chain) with its context. These data belong to a study of shared clonotypes between healthy human individuals. Germline V lookup: CDR1 SGHRS, CDR2 YFSETQ. This CDR3 is built from 16 residues. V shed 2 bases and J 2 bases; nucleotides not matched to a gene: 5. TCRdb keeps only in-frame clones here, not all; method: immunoSEQ multiplex PCR. This sample has over 2 million clones; 85% to 95% occur once, and the top ten carry around 0.13%. The sample taken for sequencing was naive CD4+ T cells sorted from blood. Indicated subset: CD45RA+ positively selected. The chain is built from TRBV5-1 and TRBJ2-2; 8 nucleotides agree with TRBD2. The TCR comes from a man aged 18-30 years in good health. The CDR3 here is CASSLTGTSNTGELFF. The CDR3 nucleotides read TGCGCCAGCAGCTTAACCGGGACTAGTAACACCGGGGAGCTGTTTTTT.